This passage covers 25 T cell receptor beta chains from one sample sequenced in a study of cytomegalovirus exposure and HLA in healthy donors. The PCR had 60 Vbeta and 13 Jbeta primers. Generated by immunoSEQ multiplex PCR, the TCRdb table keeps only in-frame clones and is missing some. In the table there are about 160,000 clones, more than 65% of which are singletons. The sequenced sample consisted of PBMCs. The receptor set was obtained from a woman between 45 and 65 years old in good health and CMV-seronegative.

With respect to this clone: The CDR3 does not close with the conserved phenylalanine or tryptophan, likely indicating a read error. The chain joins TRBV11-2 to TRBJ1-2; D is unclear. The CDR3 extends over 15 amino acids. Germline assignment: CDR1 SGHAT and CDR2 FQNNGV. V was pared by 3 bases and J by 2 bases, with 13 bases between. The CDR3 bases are TGTGCCAGCAGCTTGAAGCCGATTGGCAACTATGGCTACACCCTC. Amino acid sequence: CASSLKPIGNYGYTL.

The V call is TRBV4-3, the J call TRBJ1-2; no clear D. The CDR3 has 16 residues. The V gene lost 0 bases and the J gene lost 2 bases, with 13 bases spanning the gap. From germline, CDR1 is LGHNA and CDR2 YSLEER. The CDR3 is CASSQEGGRENYGYTF. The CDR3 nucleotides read TGCGCCAGCAGCCAAGAAGGTGGGCGGGAGAACTATGGCTACACCTTC.

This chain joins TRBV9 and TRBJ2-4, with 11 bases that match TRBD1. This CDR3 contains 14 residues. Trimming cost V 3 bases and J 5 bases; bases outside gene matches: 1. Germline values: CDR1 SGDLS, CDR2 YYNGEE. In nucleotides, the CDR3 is TGTGCCAGCAGCGGGGGACAGGGGGAAAACATTCAGTACTTC. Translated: CASSGGQGENIQYF. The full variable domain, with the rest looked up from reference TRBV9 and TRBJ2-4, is DSGVTQTPKHLITATGQRVTLRCSPRSGDLSVYWYQQSLDQGLQFLIQYYNGEERAKGNILERFSAQQFPDLHSELNLSSLELGDSALYFCASSGGQGENIQYFGAGTRLSVL.

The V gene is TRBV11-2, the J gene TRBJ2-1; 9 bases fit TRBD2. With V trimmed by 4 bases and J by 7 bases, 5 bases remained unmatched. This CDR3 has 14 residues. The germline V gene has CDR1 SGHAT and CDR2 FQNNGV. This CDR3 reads CASSSRTSVNEQFF. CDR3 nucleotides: TGTGCCAGCAGCTCGAGGACTAGCGTAAATGAGCAGTTCTTC.

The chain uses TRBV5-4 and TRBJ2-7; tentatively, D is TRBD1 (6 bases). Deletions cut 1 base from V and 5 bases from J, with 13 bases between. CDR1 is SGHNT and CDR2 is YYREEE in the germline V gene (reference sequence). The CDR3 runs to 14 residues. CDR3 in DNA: TGTGCCAGCAGCTTGACAGGGACCGGGAACGAGCAGTACTTC. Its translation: CASSLTGTGNEQYF.

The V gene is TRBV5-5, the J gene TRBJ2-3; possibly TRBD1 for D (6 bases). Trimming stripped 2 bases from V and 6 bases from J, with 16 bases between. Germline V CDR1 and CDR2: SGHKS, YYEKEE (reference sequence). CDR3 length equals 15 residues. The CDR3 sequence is CASSFQRGWSDTQYF. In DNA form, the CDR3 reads TGTGCCAGCAGCTTTCAAAGGGGGTGGTCCGATACGCAGTATTTT. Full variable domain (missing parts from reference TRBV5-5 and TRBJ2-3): DAGVTQSPTHLIKTRGQQVTLRCSPISGHKSVSWYQQVLGQGPQFIFQYYEKEERGRGNFPDRFSARQFPNYSSELNVNALLLGDSALYLCASSFQRGWSDTQYFGPGTRLTVL.

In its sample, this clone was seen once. In DNA, the CDR3 is TGTGCCACAGCGGACAGGGGAGAGACCCAGTACTTC. It codes for CATADRGETQYF. The rearrangement uses TRBV10-3 and TRBJ2-5; 9 nucleotides align to TRBD1. Germline trimming cut 10 bases from V and 4 bases from J; bases unmatched to any gene: 4. The CDR3 has 12 amino acids. Germline CDR1 is ENHRY and CDR2 is SYGVKD.

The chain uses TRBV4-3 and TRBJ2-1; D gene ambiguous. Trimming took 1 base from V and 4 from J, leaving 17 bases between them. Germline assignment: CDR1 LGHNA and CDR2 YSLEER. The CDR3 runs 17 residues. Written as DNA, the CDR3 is TGCGCCAGCAGCCAAGCGAGGCCGTATGGGTCGTACAATGAGCAGTTCTTC. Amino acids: CASSQARPYGSYNEQFF.

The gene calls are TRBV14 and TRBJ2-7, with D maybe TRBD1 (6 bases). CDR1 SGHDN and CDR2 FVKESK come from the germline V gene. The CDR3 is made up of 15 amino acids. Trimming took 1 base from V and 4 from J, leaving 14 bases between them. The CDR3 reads CASSQGLGRGYEQYF. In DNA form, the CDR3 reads TGTGCCAGCAGCCAAGGATTGGGCAGGGGTTACGAGCAGTACTTC.

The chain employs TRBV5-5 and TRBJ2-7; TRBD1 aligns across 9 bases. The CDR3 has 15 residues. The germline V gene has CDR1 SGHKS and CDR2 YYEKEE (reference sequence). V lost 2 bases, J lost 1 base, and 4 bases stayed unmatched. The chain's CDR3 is CASSLRGTGSYEQYF. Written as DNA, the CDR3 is TGTGCCAGCAGCTTACGGGGGACAGGGTCCTACGAGCAGTACTTC.

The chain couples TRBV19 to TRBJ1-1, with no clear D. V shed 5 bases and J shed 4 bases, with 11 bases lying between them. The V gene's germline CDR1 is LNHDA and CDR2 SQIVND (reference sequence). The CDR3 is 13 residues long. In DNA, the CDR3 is TGTGCCAGTAGTGACCGGCCGGGCACTGAAGCTTTCTTT. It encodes CASSDRPGTEAFF.

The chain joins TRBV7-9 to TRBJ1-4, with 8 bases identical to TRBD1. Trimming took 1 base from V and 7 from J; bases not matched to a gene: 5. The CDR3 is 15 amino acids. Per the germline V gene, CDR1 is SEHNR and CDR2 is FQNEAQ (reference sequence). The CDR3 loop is CASSLERTGREKLFF. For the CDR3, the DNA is TGTGCCAGCAGCTTAGAGCGGACAGGGCGTGAAAAACTGTTTTTT.

CDR3 coding DNA: TGTGCCAGCAGCGGGAGGGAGTCCTACGAGCAGTACTTC. Residues: CASSGRESYEQYF. The rearrangement links TRBV28 to TRBJ2-7; TRBD2 aligns across 8 bases. Germline trimming cut 6 bases from V and 1 base from J; bases unmatched to any gene: 2. Germline CDR1 and CDR2: MDHEN and SYDVKM. The CDR3 is 13 amino acids.

CDR3 DNA sequence: TGTGCCAGCAGTGAAGATCCAGGTCCCCTGTACTCCTACGAGCAGTACTTC. Its translation is CASSEDPGPLYSYEQYF. The chain has TRBV25-1 and TRBJ2-7; unclear D gene. V dropped 2 bases and J dropped 0 bases, with 17 bases sitting between them. The CDR3 extends over 17 amino acids. Germline CDR1 reads MGHDK; CDR2 reads SYGVNS.

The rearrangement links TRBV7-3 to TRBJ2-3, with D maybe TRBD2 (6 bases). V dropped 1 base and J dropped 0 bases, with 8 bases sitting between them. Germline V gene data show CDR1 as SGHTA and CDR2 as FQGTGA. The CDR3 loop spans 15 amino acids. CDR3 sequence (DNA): TGTGCCAGCAGCTTAATTAGCGGTAGCACAGATACGCAGTATTTT. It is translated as CASSLISGSTDTQYF.

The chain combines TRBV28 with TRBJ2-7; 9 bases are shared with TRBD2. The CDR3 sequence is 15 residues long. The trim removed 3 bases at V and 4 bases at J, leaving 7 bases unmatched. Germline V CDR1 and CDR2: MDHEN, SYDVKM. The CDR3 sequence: CASSFFAGGPYEQYF. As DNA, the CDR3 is TGTGCCAGCAGTTTCTTCGCGGGAGGGCCTTACGAGCAGTACTTC. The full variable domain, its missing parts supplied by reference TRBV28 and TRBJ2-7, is DVKVTQSSRYLVKRTGEKVFLECVQDMDHENMFWYRQDPGLGLRLIYFSYDVKMKEKGDIPEGYSVSREKKERFSLILESASTNQTSMYLCASSFFAGGPYEQYFGPGTRLTVT.

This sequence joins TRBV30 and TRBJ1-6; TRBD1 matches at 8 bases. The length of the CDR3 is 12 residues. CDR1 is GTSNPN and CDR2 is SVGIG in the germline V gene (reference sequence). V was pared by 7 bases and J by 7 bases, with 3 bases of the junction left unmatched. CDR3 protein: CASGQGNSPLHF. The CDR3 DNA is TGTGCCTCTGGACAGGGAAATTCACCCCTCCACTTT.

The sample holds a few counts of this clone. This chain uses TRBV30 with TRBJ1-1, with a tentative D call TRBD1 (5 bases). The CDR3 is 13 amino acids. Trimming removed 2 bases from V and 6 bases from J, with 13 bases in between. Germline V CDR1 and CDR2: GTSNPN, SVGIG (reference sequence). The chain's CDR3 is CAWSLAGRAEAFF. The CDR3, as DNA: TGTGCCTGGAGTCTTGCAGGGCGCGCTGAAGCTTTCTTT.

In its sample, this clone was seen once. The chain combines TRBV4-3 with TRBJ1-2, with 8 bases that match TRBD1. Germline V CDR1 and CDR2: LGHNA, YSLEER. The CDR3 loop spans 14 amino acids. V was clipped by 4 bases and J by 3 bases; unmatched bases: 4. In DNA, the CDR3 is TGCGCCAGCAGCCCGTCGGACAGGGACTATGGCTACACCTTC. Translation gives CASSPSDRDYGYTF.

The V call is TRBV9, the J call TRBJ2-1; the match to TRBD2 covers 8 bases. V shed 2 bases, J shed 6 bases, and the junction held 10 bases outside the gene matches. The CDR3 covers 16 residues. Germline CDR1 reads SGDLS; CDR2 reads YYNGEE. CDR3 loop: CASSVSAGGGSNEQFF. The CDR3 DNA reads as TGTGCCAGCAGCGTCTCGGCGGGAGGCGGTTCCAATGAGCAGTTCTTC.

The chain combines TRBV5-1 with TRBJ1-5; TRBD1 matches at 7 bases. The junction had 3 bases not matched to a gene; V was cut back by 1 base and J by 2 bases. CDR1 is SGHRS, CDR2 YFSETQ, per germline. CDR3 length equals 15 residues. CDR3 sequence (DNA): TGCGCCAGCAGCTTGACTACAGGGGGCAATCAGCCCCAGCATTTT. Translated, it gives CASSLTTGGNQPQHF.

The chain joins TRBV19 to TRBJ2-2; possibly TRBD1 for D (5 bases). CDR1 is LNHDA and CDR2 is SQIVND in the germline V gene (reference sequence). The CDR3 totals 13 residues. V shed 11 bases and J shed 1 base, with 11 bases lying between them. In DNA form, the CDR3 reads TGTGCCTCGACAGATCGGAACACCGGGGAGCTGTTTTTT. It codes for CASTDRNTGELFF.

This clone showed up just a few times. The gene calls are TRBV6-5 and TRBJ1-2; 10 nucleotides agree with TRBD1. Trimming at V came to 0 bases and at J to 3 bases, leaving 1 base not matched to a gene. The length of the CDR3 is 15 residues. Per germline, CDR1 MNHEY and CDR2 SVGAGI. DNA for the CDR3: TGTGCCAGCAGTTACTCAGGGACAGGGGACTATGGCTACACCTTC. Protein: CASSYSGTGDYGYTF.

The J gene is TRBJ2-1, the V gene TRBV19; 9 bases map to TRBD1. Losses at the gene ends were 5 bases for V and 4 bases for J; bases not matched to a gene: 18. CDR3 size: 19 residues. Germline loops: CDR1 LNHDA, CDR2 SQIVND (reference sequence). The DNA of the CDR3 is TGTGCCAGTAGTGGATCCGGGACAGGGCAAGCGAGGCATTACAATGAGCAGTTCTTC. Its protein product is CASSGSGTGQARHYNEQFF. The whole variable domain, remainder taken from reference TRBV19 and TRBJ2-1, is DGGITQSPKYLFRKEGQNVTLSCEQNLNHDAMYWYRQDPGQGLRLIYYSQIVNDFQKGDIAEGYSVSREKKESFPLTVTSAQKNPTAFYLCASSGSGTGQARHYNEQFFGPGTRLTVL.

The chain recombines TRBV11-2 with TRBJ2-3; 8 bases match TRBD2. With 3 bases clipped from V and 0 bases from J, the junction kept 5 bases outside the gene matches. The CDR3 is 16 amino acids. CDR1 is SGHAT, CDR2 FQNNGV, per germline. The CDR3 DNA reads TGTGCCAGCAGCTTTCGGGGGGGGTCTAGCACAGATACGCAGTATTTT. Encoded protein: CASSFRGGSSTDTQYF.